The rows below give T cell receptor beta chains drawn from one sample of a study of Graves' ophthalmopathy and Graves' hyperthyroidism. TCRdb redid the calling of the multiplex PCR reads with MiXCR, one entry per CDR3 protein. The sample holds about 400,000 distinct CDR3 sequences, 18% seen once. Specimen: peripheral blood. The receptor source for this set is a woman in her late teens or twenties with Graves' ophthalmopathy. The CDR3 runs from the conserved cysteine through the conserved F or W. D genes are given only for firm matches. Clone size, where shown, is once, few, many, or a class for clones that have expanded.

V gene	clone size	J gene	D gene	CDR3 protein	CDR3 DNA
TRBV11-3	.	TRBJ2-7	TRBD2	CASSSPGLAVHF	TGTGCCAGCAGCTCCCCGGGACTAGCTGTTCACTTC
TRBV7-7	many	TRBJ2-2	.	CASSVISANTGELFF	TGTGCTAGCAGCGTAATTAGCGCGAACACCGGGGAGCTGTTTTTT
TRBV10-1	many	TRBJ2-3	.	CASSENRLGRGIPDTQYF	TGCGCCAGCAGTGAGAACCGACTGGGCAGGGGAATTCCAGATACGCAGTATTTT
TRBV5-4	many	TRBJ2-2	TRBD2	CASSLPRSGGNTGELFF	TGTGCCAGCAGCTTGCCCCGAAGCGGGGGAAACACCGGGGAGCTGTTTTTT
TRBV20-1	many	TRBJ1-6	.	CSARAGAASSYNSPLHF	TGCAGTGCTAGGGCAGGGGCCGCCAGCTCCTATAATTCACCCCTCCACTTT
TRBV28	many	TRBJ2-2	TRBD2	CASRTSGPRGTGELFF	TGTGCCAGCAGGACTAGCGGCCCGAGGGGCACCGGGGAGCTGTTTTTT
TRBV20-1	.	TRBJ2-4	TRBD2	CSARTAGDGNIQYF	TGCAGTGCTAGGACAGCGGGAGACGGAAACATTCAGTACTTC
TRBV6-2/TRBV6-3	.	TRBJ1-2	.	CASSSTQPLVGYTF	TGTGCCAGCAGTTCGACACAACCTCTCGTTGGCTACACCTTC
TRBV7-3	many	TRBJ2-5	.	CASSLRQGRDHVPETQYF	TGTGCCAGCAGCTTAAGACAGGGGAGGGATCACGTACCAGAGACCCAGTACTTC
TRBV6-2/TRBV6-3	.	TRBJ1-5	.	CASRQAYVSNQPQHF	TGTGCCAGCAGACAGGCATACGTGAGCAATCAGCCCCAGCATTTT
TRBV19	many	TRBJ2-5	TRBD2	CASSGLAGAPQETQYF	TGTGCCAGTAGTGGGCTAGCGGGGGCACCTCAAGAGACCCAGTACTTC
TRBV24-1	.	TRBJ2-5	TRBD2	CATSATSGREKTQYF	TGTGCCACCAGTGCAACTAGCGGGAGGGAAAAGACCCAGTACTTC
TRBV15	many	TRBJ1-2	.	CATSRGLGTGNGYTF	TGTGCCACCAGCAGAGGACTGGGGACCGGGAATGGCTACACCTTC
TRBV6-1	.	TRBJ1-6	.	CASTLIEDSPPLHF	TGTGCCAGCACCCTGATCGAGGACAGTCCACCCCTCCACTTT
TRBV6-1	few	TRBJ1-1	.	CASSATGGLSTEAFF	TGTGCCAGCAGTGCCACCGGGGGACTGAGCACTGAAGCTTTCTTT
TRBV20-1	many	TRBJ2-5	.	CSARQTAETQYF	TGCAGTGCTAGACAGACAGCAGAGACCCAGTACTTC
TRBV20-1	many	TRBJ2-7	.	CSARDQGNTYEQYF	TGCAGTGCTAGAGATCAGGGTAACACCTACGAGCAGTACTTC
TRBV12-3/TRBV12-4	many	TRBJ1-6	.	CATQYRVHNSPLHF	TGTGCCACTCAATACAGGGTACATAATTCACCCCTCCACTTT
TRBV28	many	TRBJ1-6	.	CASTSGRGRSSPLHF	TGTGCCAGCACGTCGGGGCGAGGGAGAAGTTCACCCCTCCACTTT
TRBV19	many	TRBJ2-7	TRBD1	CASNPRTGLGTDEQYF	TGTGCCAGTAACCCCCGGACAGGGCTAGGTACTGACGAGCAGTACTTC
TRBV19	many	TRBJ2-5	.	CASSQAGGWETQYF	TGTGCCAGTAGTCAGGCAGGGGGGTGGGAGACCCAGTACTTC
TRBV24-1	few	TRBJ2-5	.	CATSVGGNQETQYF	TGTGCCACCAGTGTCGGAGGGAACCAAGAGACCCAGTACTTC
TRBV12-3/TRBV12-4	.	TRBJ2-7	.	CASSVALPDYEQYF	TGTGCCAGCAGTGTGGCTCTACCGGATTACGAGCAGTACTTC
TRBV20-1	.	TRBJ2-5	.	CSARSVEETQYF	TGCAGTGCTAGATCCGTAGAAGAGACCCAGTACTTC
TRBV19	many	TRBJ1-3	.	CASSTFDGSGNTIYF	TGTGCCAGTAGTACCTTCGACGGCTCTGGAAACACCATATATTTT
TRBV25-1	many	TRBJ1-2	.	CASSLLNYGYTF	TGTGCCAGCAGTCTTTTGAACTATGGCTACACCTTC
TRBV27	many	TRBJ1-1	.	CASSLGIGDTEAFF	TGTGCCAGCAGTTTAGGGATAGGAGACACTGAAGCTTTCTTT
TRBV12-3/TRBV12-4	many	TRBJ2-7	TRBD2	CASSYSGVAPIYEQYF	TGTGCCAGCAGTTATAGCGGGGTCGCCCCCATCTACGAGCAGTACTTC
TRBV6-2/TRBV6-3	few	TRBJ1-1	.	CASSFQVTSPEAFF	TGTGCCAGCAGCTTCCAGGTTACTAGCCCTGAAGCTTTCTTT
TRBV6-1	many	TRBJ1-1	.	CASSDYSGNTEAFF	TGTGCCAGCAGTGACTACTCCGGGAACACTGAAGCTTTCTTT
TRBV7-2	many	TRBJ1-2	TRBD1	CASSSDRDYGYTF	TGTGCCAGCAGCTCGGACAGGGACTATGGCTACACCTTC
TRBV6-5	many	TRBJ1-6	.	CASSYSGNYNSPLHF	TGTGCCAGCAGTTACTCGGGGAACTATAATTCACCCCTCCACTTT
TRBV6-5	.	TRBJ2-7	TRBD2	CASSYSGLAVSSYEQYF	TGTGCCAGCAGTTACTCTGGGCTAGCGGTCAGCTCCTACGAGCAGTACTTC
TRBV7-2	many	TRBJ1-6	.	CASSLYEGQPPQSPLHF	TGTGCCAGCAGCCTCTACGAGGGCCAGCCCCCACAGTCACCCCTCCACTTT